A single sample gave rise to the 26 T cell receptor beta chains below, sequenced in a study of identical twins. One entry per CDR3 protein, called by TCRdb with MiXCR from the 5' RACE reads. The sample lists 240,000 or so distinct CDR3 sequences; about 12% were seen once. This sample also belongs to another study, concerning yellow fever vaccine responses in identical twins.

Sequencing was carried out using memory (CD45RO+) T cells sorted from blood. These receptors came from a young woman in good health.

This chain joins TRBV20-1 and TRBJ2-7; tentative D call: TRBD2 (6 bases). The CDR3 loop spans 14 amino acids. V lost 0 bases to trimming and J lost 0 bases, with 9 bases between them. Germline assignment: CDR1 DFQATT and CDR2 SNEGSKA (reference sequence). The CDR3 DNA reads as TGCAGTGCTAGAGATTTGCGGGACTCCTACGAGCAGTACTTC. Translated, it gives CSARDLRDSYEQYF.

This chain uses TRBV5-1 with TRBJ2-6; D not resolved. This CDR3 region has 16 residues. Trimming left V 4 bases short and J 0 bases short, with 11 bases between. From germline, CDR1 is SGHRS and CDR2 YFSETQ. The CDR3 nucleotides are TGCGCCAGCAGCCCGGCTATTTCCTCTGGGGCCAACGTCCTGACTTTC. It codes for CASSPAISSGANVLTF.

The chain recombines TRBV19 with TRBJ2-3; the D is unclear. Germline V lookup: CDR1 LNHDA, CDR2 SQIVND (reference sequence). Between the trimmed V and J ends, which lost 1 base and 2 bases, there was a span of 7 bases. CDR3 length: 14 amino acids. CDR3 in amino acids: CASSIARHTDTQYF. CDR3 nucleotides: TGTGCCAGTAGTATAGCCAGACACACAGATACGCAGTATTTT.

This clonotype was observed a few times. V and J are TRBV11-2 and TRBJ2-4, with D perhaps matching TRBD2 (6 bases). Germline-derived CDR1 and CDR2 are SGHAT and FQNNGV. The V gene lost 3 bases and the J gene lost 2 bases, with 32 bases spanning the gap. The CDR3 is made up of 22 amino acids. The CDR3 bases are TGTGCCAGCAGCTTCGACGCCGCCGGGGGAGCGAAACTACCCTTAACCAAAAACATTCAGTACTTC. This encodes CASSFDAAGGAKLPLTKNIQYF.

This clonotype showed up many times. The chain recombines TRBV29-1 with TRBJ2-1, with TRBD2 matching over 8 bases. Germline lookup yields CDR1 SQVTM and CDR2 ANQGSEA. The CDR3 consists of 14 residues. V was clipped by 0 bases and J by 8 bases; unmatched bases: 6. The CDR3 nucleotides read TGCAGCGTTGAAGAACGGGCGGGAGGCTATGAGCAGTTCTTC. This translates into CSVEERAGGYEQFF.

The genes are TRBV5-1 and TRBJ1-4; TRBD1 is a possible D gene (5 bases). This CDR3 has 14 residues. The germline V gene has CDR1 SGHRS and CDR2 YFSETQ. V was cut by 7 bases and J by 8 bases, with 18 bases left in between. The CDR3 reads CASRQDTRGEKLFF. The CDR3 DNA follows: TGCGCCAGCCGCCAGGACACGCGAGGAGAAAAACTGTTTTTT. Looking up the rest from reference TRBV5-1 and TRBJ1-4 gives the full variable domain: KAGVTQTPRYLIKTRGQQVTLSCSPISGHRSVSWYQQTPGQGLQFLFEYFSETQRNKGNFPGRFSGRQFSNSRSEMNVSTLELGDSALYLCASRQDTRGEKLFFGSGTQLSVL.

This clonotype showed up just a few times. The gene calls are TRBV29-1 and TRBJ2-5, with D possibly being TRBD1 (5 bases). V shed 6 bases and J shed 2 bases, with 16 bases lying between them. Germline V lookup: CDR1 SQVTM, CDR2 ANQGSEA. The CDR3 loop spans 14 amino acids. CDR3 sequence reads: CSVAYGAAQETQYF. CDR3 nucleotide sequence: TGCAGCGTCGCCTATGGGGCTGCTCAAGAGACCCAGTACTTC.

This clonotype was observed a few times. This sequence joins TRBV7-9 and TRBJ2-7; the D gene could be TRBD1 or TRBD2 (5 bases each). Trimming took off 1 base at V and 7 bases at J, with 14 bases between the two ends. The CDR3 covers 14 residues. Germline CDR1 SEHNR, CDR2 FQNEAQ (reference sequence). The CDR3 DNA follows: TGTGCCAGCAGCTTAGGGGGGACGCTGGGTGAGCAGTACTTC. Translating it yields CASSLGGTLGEQYF.

Note on this clonotype: A much larger clone lies a single base off, so this may be a read error. This chain connects TRBV20-1 to TRBJ2-3; D tentatively reads TRBD1 or TRBD2 (5 bases each). Germline values: CDR1 DFQATT, CDR2 SNEGSKA (reference sequence). The CDR3 contains 12 residues. CDR3 residues: CSARRGADTQNF. The CDR3 DNA sequence: TGCAGTGCCCGACGGGGCGCAGATACGCAGAATTTT.

The chain is built from TRBV7-2 and TRBJ2-3; D remains ambiguous. The CDR3 is 12 residues long. The V and J ends lost 5 bases and 4 bases respectively, with 7 bases between them. The V gene's germline CDR1 is SGHTA and CDR2 FQGNSA. Here the CDR3 reads CASSPIADTQYF. Here the CDR3 DNA reads TGTGCCAGCAGCCCGATAGCAGATACGCAGTATTTT. The variable domain in full, with the rest retrieved from reference TRBV7-2 and TRBJ2-3, is GAGVSQSPSNKVTEKGKDVELRCDPISGHTALYWYRQSLGQGLEFLIYFQGNSAPDKSGLPSDRFSAERTGGSVSTLTIQRTQQEDSAVYLCASSPIADTQYFGPGTRLTVL.

This clonotype was observed a few times. The chain carries TRBV5-6 and TRBJ2-3; the match to TRBD1 covers 7 bases. CDR3 length equals 17 residues. J gave up 0 bases and V 3 bases, and 10 bases lay outside the gene matches. Per germline, CDR1 SGHDT and CDR2 YYEEEE. The CDR3 loop reads CASSSRRQGRSTDTQYF. In DNA, the CDR3 is TGTGCCAGCAGCTCCCGCCGACAGGGAAGGAGCACAGATACGCAGTATTTT.

This chain links TRBV19 with TRBJ2-3, with 9 bases aligning to TRBD1. The CDR3 loop spans 17 amino acids. V shed 4 bases and J 0 bases; nucleotides not matched to a gene: 8. Germline V gene sequence: CDR1 LNHDA, CDR2 SQIVND (reference sequence). CDR3 in DNA: TGTGCCAGTAGTACCAGACCCGGACAGGGGAGCACAGATACGCAGTATTTT. Its translation: CASSTRPGQGSTDTQYF.

Many counts were recorded for this clonotype. This chain uses TRBV6-1 with TRBJ2-2; D remains ambiguous. V was pared by 5 bases and J by 0 bases, with 7 bases between. The germline CDR1 and CDR2 sequences are MNHNS and SASEGT. CDR3 length: 14 residues. The CDR3 sequence: CASSLEPNTGELFF. The CDR3 bases are TGTGCCAGCAGTCTGGAACCGAACACCGGGGAGCTGTTTTTT.

At least ten counts were recorded for this clonotype. The chain uses TRBV7-2 and TRBJ2-1; TRBD2 matches at 11 bases. V gave up 5 bases and J gave up 5 bases; unmatched junction bases: 8. The CDR3 length is 16 residues. The germline V gene has CDR1 SGHTA and CDR2 FQGNSA. This CDR3 is CASSPRPTSGDNEQFF. CDR3 coding DNA: TGTGCCAGCAGCCCTAGACCGACTAGCGGGGACAATGAGCAGTTCTTC.

The rearrangement uses TRBV15 and TRBJ2-5, with 11 nucleotides matching TRBD1. The trim removed 1 base at V and 5 bases at J, leaving 3 bases unmatched. CDR3 length: 15 amino acids. In germline, CDR1 is LNHNV, CDR2 YYDKDF (reference sequence). The CDR3 reads CATSRGTGGKETQYF. CDR3 DNA: TGTGCCACCAGCAGAGGGACAGGGGGCAAGGAGACCCAGTACTTC.

This clonotype was counted between two and nine times. The chain recombines TRBV6-5 with TRBJ1-1; no firm D call. CDR3 size: 14 residues. Germline CDR1 reads MNHEY; CDR2 reads SVGAGI. V lost 2 bases to trimming and J lost 0 bases, with 7 bases between them. CDR3 nucleotide sequence: TGTGCCAGCAGTTACCGGGCAATGAACACTGAAGCTTTCTTT. It is translated as CASSYRAMNTEAFF.

This clonotype was detected only a few times. The V gene is TRBV7-9, the J gene TRBJ2-2, with a weak D call TRBD2 (5 bases). The CDR3 loop spans 17 amino acids. CDR1 is SEHNR and CDR2 is FQNEAQ in the germline V gene (reference sequence). V lost 4 bases to trimming and J lost 1 base, with 16 bases between them. CDR3 nucleotide sequence: TGTGCCAGCAGCTCCTCCTTAGCGATACGGAACACCGGGGAGCTGTTTTTT. Amino acids: CASSSSLAIRNTGELFF. Complete variable domain (other parts from reference TRBV7-9 and TRBJ2-2): DTGVSQNPRHKITKRGQNVTFRCDPISEHNRLYWYRQTLGQGPEFLTYFQNEAQLEKSRLLSDRFSAERPKGSFSTLEIQRTEQGDSAMYLCASSSSLAIRNTGELFFGEGSRLTVL.

This clonotype was counted ten times or more. In DNA, the CDR3 is TGTGCCAGCAGTTTTAAGTACGAGCAGTACTTC. Translating it yields CASSFKYEQYF. This chain joins TRBV12-3 or TRBV12-4 and TRBJ2-7; D call uncertain. This CDR3 is 11 amino acids long. V dropped 3 bases and J dropped 4 bases, with 4 bases sitting between them.

The CDR3 DNA is TGTGCCAGCAGCTTTAGCGGGGGCCCCTACGAGCAGTACTTC. Translated: CASSFSGGPYEQYF. The gene calls are TRBV11-2 and TRBJ2-7; 9 bases agree with TRBD2. CDR1 is SGHAT, CDR2 FQNNGV, per germline. The trim removed 3 bases at V and 2 bases at J, leaving 2 bases unmatched. The CDR3 totals 14 residues.

The chain joins TRBV29-1 to TRBJ2-7; D is perhaps TRBD1 (5 bases). Trimming removed 5 bases at V and 3 bases at J, with 14 bases between. CDR1 and CDR2 from the germline V gene are SQVTM and ANQGSEA. This CDR3 spans 13 amino acids. CDR3 coding DNA: TGCAGCGTTTACGACAGAATAAACTACGAGCAGTACTTC. Its translation: CSVYDRINYEQYF.

This clonotype was counted a few times. The CDR3 is CASSLLAVAYEQYF. As DNA, the CDR3 is TGTGCCAGCAGCTTACTAGCGGTAGCCTACGAGCAGTACTTC. The rearrangement joins TRBV7-8 to TRBJ2-7; 7 bases are a match to TRBD2. The CDR3 is made up of 14 amino acids. Germline-derived CDR1 and CDR2 are SGHVS and FQNEAQ. After removal of 2 bases from V and 2 bases from J, the junction contained 3 bases not matched to a gene.

This clonotype was detected many times. The chain combines TRBV6-1 with TRBJ2-6, with TRBD1 as a possible D gene (5 bases). The CDR3 extends over 15 amino acids. V shed 6 bases and J shed 8 bases, with 17 bases lying between them. Germline V gene sequence: CDR1 MNHNS, CDR2 SASEGT. CDR3 nucleotide sequence: TGTGCCAGCAGAAGATCAGGGATCAGAACCAACGTCCTGACTTTC. It translates to CASRRSGIRTNVLTF.

The sample holds many counts of this clonotype. This chain joins TRBV6-5 and TRBJ1-2; D perhaps matches TRBD1 (5 bases). This CDR3 is 12 amino acids long. The germline CDR1 and CDR2 sequences are MNHEY and SVGAGI. V was trimmed by 6 bases and J by 3 bases, leaving 8 bases between them. The CDR3 protein is CASSDRDYGYTF. CDR3 DNA: TGTGCCAGCAGCGACAGAGACTATGGCTACACCTTC.

This clonotype was seen a handful of times. This chain uses TRBV12-3 or TRBV12-4 with TRBJ2-3; D is ambiguous. Trimming removed 2 bases from V and 2 bases from J, with 8 bases in between. The CDR3 covers 14 residues. The CDR3: CASSLIQATDTQYF. CDR3 DNA: TGTGCCAGCAGTTTAATCCAGGCCACAGATACGCAGTATTTT.

This clonotype was seen only a few times. CDR3 region: CASSRLSGANVLTF. In DNA form, the CDR3 reads TGTGCCAGCAGTCGATTATCTGGGGCCAACGTCCTGACTTTC. The V gene is TRBV6-2 or TRBV6-3, the J gene TRBJ2-6; D unclear. V lost 5 bases, J lost 1 base, and 6 bases lay in between. This CDR3 contains 14 residues. Germline CDR1 and CDR2: MNHEY and SVGEGT.

This clonotype was recorded many times. The gene calls are TRBV10-1 and TRBJ1-2; D gene unclear. Per the germline V gene, CDR1 is WNHNN and CDR2 is SYGVQD (reference sequence). Trimming pared 4 bases from V and 2 bases from J, leaving 8 bases between. The CDR3 length is 13 residues. Here the CDR3 reads CASSVALNYGYTF. CDR3 bases: TGCGCCAGCAGTGTGGCACTCAACTATGGCTACACCTTC.